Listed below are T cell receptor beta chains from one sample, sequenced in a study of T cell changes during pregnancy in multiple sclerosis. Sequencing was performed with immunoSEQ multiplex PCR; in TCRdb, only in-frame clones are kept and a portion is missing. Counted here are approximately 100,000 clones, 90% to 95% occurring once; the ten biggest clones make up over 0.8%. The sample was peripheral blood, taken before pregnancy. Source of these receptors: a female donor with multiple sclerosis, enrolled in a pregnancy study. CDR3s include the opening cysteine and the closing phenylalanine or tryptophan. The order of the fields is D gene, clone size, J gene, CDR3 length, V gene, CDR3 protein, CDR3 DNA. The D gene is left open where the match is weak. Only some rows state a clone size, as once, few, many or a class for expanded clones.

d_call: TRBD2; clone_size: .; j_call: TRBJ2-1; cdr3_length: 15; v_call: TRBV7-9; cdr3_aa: CASSSLLAGVNEQFF; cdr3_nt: TGTGCCAGCAGCTCTCTTCTAGCGGGAGTCAATGAGCAGTTCTTC
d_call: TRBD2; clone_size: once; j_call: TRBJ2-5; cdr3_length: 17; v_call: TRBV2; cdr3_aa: CASSEGSSAGGYETQYF; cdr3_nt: TGTGCCAGCAGTGAAGGGTCCTCGGCGGGAGGGTACGAGACCCAGTACTTC
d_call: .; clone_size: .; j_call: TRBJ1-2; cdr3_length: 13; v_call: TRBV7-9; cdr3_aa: CASSSDTFYGYTF; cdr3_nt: TGTGCCAGCAGCTCCGACACCTTCTATGGCTACACCTTC
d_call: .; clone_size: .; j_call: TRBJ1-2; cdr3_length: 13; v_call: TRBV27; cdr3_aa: CASSSSLNYGYTF; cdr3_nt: TGTGCCAGCAGTTCGAGCCTGAACTATGGCTACACCTTC
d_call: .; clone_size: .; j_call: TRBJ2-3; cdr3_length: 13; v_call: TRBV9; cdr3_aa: CASSPDYTDTQYF; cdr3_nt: TGTGCCAGCAGCCCAGACTACACAGATACGCAGTATTTT
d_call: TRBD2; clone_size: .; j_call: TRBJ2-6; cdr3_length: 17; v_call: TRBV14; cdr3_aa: CASSRLAGVTSSNVLTF; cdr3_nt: TGTGCCAGCAGCCGACTAGCGGGAGTTACCTCGTCCAACGTCCTGACTTTC
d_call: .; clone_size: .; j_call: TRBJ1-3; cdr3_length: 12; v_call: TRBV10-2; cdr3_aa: CASSHSGNTIYF; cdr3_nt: TGCGCCAGCAGTCACTCTGGAAACACCATATATTTT
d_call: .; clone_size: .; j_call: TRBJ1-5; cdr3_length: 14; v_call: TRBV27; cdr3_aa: CASSKGFRGQPQHF; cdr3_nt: TGTGCCAGCAGTAAAGGATTTCGGGGTCAGCCCCAGCATTTT
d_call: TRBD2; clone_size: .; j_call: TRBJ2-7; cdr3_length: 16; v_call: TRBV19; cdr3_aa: CASSGLAGGPTYEQYF; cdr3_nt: TGTGCCAGTAGCGGACTAGCGGGAGGCCCAACCTACGAGCAGTACTTC
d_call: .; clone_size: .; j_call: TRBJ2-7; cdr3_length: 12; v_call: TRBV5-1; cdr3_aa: CASKRGDYEQYF; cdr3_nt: TGCGCCAGCAAAAGGGGCGACTACGAGCAGTACTTC
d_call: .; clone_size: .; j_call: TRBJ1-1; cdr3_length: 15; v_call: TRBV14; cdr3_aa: CASSQVWAPNTEAFF; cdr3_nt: TGTGCCAGCAGCCAAGTGTGGGCCCCGAACACTGAAGCTTTCTTT
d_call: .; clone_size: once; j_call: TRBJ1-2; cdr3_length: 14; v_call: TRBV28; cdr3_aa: CASIVYGTRGGYTF; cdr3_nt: TGTGCCAGCATAGTTTATGGGACAAGGGGTGGCTACACCTTC
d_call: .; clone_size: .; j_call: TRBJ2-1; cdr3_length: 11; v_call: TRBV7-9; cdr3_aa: CASSRNNEQFF; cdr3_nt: TGTGCCAGCAGCCGTAACAATGAGCAGTTCTTC
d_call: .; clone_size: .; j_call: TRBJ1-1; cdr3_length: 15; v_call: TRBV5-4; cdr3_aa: CASSLEGLGGTEAFF; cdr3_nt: TGTGCCAGCAGCCTGGAGGGCCTGGGGGGCACTGAAGCTTTCTTT
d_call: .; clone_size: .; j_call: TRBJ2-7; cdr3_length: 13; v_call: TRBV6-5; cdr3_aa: CASSYSMGGKPNF; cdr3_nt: TGTGCCAGCAGTTACTCTATGGGCGGGAAACCGAACTTC
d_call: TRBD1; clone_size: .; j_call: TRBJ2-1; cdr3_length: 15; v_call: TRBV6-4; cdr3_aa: CASSAGTGIYNEQFF; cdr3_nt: TGTGCCAGCAGCGCCGGGACAGGGATCTACAATGAGCAGTTCTTC
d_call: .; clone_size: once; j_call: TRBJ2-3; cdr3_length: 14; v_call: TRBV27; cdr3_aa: CASGTVLITDTQYF; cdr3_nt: TGTGCCAGCGGGACTGTACTGATCACAGATACGCAGTATTTT